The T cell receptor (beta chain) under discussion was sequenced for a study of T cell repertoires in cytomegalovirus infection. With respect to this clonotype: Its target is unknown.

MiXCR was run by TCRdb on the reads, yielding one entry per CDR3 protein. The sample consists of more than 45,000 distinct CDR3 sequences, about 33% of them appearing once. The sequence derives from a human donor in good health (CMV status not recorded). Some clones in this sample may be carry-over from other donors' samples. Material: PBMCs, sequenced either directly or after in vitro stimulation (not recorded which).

CDR3 in DNA: TGTGCCAGCAGTTACTCGTATCTGGGGCACTCCTACGAGCAGTACTTC. This codes for CASSYSYLGHSYEQYF. The chain links TRBV6-5 to TRBJ2-7; weak D call: TRBD1 (5 bases). CDR3 length equals 16 residues. The germline V gene encodes CDR1 MNHEY and CDR2 SVGAGI. V was pared by 0 bases and J by 0 bases, with 12 bases between.